This T cell receptor (beta chain) was observed in a study of blood T cell repertoires in COVID-19. About the study: The United States, Italy and Spain were the sources of the acute and convalescent COVID-19 samples.

Across about two dozen US areas, participants ranged in age from 18 to 89 years. Assignment of participants to cohorts was predicated upon participant-reported clinical history. This CDR3 is 13 amino acids long. In germline, CDR1 is SNHLY, CDR2 FYNNEI. Trimming took 4 bases from V and 7 from J, leaving 13 bases between them. Study processing details: Amplification of reference gene primers provided the estimated nucleated cell counts. Assay used: immunoSEQ multiplex PCR; TCRdb lists only in-frame clones, some missing. The V and J calls and clone size were taken over from that table, and D and trimming were inferred from the DNA. The sample contains around 190,000 clones, approximately 73% of which appear only once.

V and J are TRBV2 and TRBJ1-2, with D possibly being TRBD1 (6 bases). The sample consisted of PBMCs or T cells enriched from blood (not recorded which). The receptor was isolated from a woman between 50 and 59 years old with acute COVID-19. Here the CDR3 reads CASSASGEFGYTF. In DNA, the CDR3 is TGTGCCAGCAGTGCCTCAGGGGAGTTTGGCTACACCTTC.